This paragraph covers one T cell receptor beta chain sequence. The method was immunoSEQ multiplex PCR; TCRdb's version includes in-frame clones alone and lacks a portion of them. The table shows about 140,000 clones, with approximately 82% occurring only once. The sample comes from a study of blood T cell repertoires in COVID-19. This CDR3 comprises 16 residues. J was trimmed by 3 bases and V by 4 bases; bases with no gene match: 10. Germline-derived CDR1 and CDR2 are SGDLS and YYNGEE. The sequence was obtained from a man aged 60 to 69 with active or convalescent COVID-19. This chain links TRBV9 with TRBJ1-3, with TRBD1 identical over 7 bases. Sequenced: peripheral blood. The CDR3 spells CASSSRDRSNGNTIYF. Here the CDR3 DNA reads TGTGCCAGCAGCTCCCGGGACAGATCCAATGGAAACACCATATATTTT.